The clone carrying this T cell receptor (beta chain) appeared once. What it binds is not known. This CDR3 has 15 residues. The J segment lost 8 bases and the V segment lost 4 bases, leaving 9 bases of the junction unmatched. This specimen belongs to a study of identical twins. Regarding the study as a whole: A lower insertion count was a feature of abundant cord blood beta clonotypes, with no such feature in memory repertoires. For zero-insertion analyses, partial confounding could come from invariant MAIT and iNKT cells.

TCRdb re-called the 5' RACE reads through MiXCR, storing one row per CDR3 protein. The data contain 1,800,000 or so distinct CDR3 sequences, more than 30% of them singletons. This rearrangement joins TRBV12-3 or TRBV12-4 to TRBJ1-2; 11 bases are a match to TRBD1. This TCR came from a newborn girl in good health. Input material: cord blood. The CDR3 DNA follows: TGTGCCAGCAGTTCCCTGGGACAGGGGGGGGTGGGCTACACCTTC. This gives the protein CASSSLGQGGVGYTF.